The present entry profiles one TCR beta chain with its context. Its antigen remains unknown. This record belongs to a study of blood T cells in healthy people across ages. Notes on the study in general: It was the long-lived donors that had more naive CD4+ cells and higher diversity than aged donors.

Sample-barcoded 5' priming and a J-beta primer mix drove a second PCR of roughly 6 to 12 cycles. Via MiXCR, TCRdb re-called the 5' RACE reads, giving one row per CDR3 protein. The profile covers over 700,000 distinct CDR3 sequences, with 25% appearing a single time and roughly 9% taken by the ten largest. The germline V and J ends were trimmed by 4 bases and 3 bases, with 9 bases remaining between them. The CDR3 is 14 amino acids. Germline assignment: CDR1 SGHDN and CDR2 FVKESK. The data also belong to a second study, concerning T cells of mothers and their children. That publication notes: A handful of children and their three healthy Caucasian mothers were the donors. Each child contributed about 3 million TCR beta CDR3 reads, while each mother contributed over 9.5 million.

This TCR derives from a boy under 18 in good health. The sample taken for sequencing was blood. V is TRBV14 and J is TRBJ1-4; possibly TRBD1 for D (5 bases). In DNA form, the CDR3 reads TGTGCCAGCAGCCCCCCGGGGGCTAATGAAAAACTGTTTTTT. It is translated as CASSPPGANEKLFF.